The 32 T cell receptor beta chains presented below share a single source sample, sequenced in a study of PD-L1 blockade in urothelial cancer. This sample's time point: pretreatment peripheral blood. Data came from immunoSEQ multiplex PCR; TCRdb stores just in-frame clones and leaves some out. Of approximately 90,000 clones listed, 90% are singletons. Sequenced here: PBMCs, sampled around atezolizumab (anti-PD-L1) treatment. The receptors were gathered from a man between 60 and 75 years old with urothelial cancer.

This sequence joins TRBV4-1 and TRBJ2-7, with D possibly being TRBD2 (6 bases). Trimming took off 6 bases at V and 0 bases at J, with 24 bases between the two ends. Germline CDR1 is MGHRA and CDR2 is YSYEKL. This CDR3 contains 18 residues. The chain's CDR3 is CASRTYDSGTISSYEQYF. CDR3 DNA sequence: TGCGCCAGCAGGACGTACGATAGCGGTACAATCAGCTCCTACGAGCAGTACTTC.

The rearrangement uses TRBV28 and TRBJ2-3; 8 bases are a match to TRBD2. This CDR3 region has 15 residues. Germline V CDR1 and CDR2: MDHEN, SYDVKM. J was trimmed by 2 bases and V by 4 bases; bases with no gene match: 5. The CDR3 here is CASSSIAGFTDTQYF. As DNA, the CDR3 is TGTGCCAGCAGTTCGATAGCGGGATTCACAGATACGCAGTATTTT.

J is TRBJ2-7 and V is TRBV7-9; D gene unclear. Germline V gene sequence: CDR1 SEHNR, CDR2 FQNEAQ (reference sequence). CDR3 length: 13 residues. The V gene lost 5 bases and the J gene lost 0 bases, with 8 bases spanning the gap. CDR3 sequence: CASSPPSSYEQYF. CDR3 sequence (DNA): TGTGCCAGCAGCCCCCCGAGCTCCTACGAGCAGTACTTC.

This clone has only one observation. The rearrangement links TRBV18 to TRBJ2-1; 12 bases map to TRBD2. The CDR3 is 20 amino acids. V shed 2 bases and J 0 bases; nucleotides not matched to a gene: 11. Looked up from germline, CDR1 is KGHSH and CDR2 is LQKENI. The chain's CDR3 is CASSPMLAGGISRSYNEQFF. The CDR3 DNA follows: TGTGCCAGCTCACCAATGCTAGCGGGGGGGATTTCTCGCTCCTACAATGAGCAGTTCTTC.

As DNA, the CDR3 is TGCGCCAGCAGCTCAGGACAGGGTAGCGAGCAGTACTTC. Translation: CASSSGQGSEQYF. The chain recombines TRBV5-1 with TRBJ2-7; TRBD1 matches at 8 bases. The germline V gene has CDR1 SGHRS and CDR2 YFSETQ. The CDR3 is 13 residues long. With V trimmed by 3 bases and J by 6 bases, 5 bases remained unmatched.

V usage is TRBV11-2 and J usage is TRBJ2-1; D call uncertain. CDR1 SGHAT and CDR2 FQNNGV come from the germline V gene. V was shortened by 5 bases and J by 4 bases, with 12 bases between the two germline ends. The CDR3 runs 14 residues. The CDR3, as DNA: TGTGCCAGCAGCCTCACTAATAGTTACAATGAGCAGTTCTTC. Protein: CASSLTNSYNEQFF.

The CDR3 DNA sequence: TGTGCCAACCCAGCGGACTACGAGCAGTACTTC. Protein: CANPADYEQYF. The genes are TRBV2 and TRBJ2-7; tentative D call: TRBD2 (5 bases). The germline V and J ends were trimmed by 10 bases and 3 bases, with 10 bases remaining between them. This CDR3 is 11 amino acids long. Germline values: CDR1 SNHLY, CDR2 FYNNEI.

The gene calls are TRBV20-1 and TRBJ2-7, with D possibly TRBD2 on 5 matching bases. Germline CDR1 and CDR2: DFQATT and SNEGSKA (reference sequence). CDR3 length: 11 residues. V lost 2 bases, J lost 5 bases, and 7 bases lay in between. DNA for the CDR3: TGCAGTGCTAGACTGAGGGACGAGCAGTACTTC. This sequence encodes CSARLRDEQYF.

Details on this clone: A junction end diverges from the germline sequence, so it may reflect a read error. V is TRBV5-4 and J is TRBJ2-4; the D gene is possibly TRBD1 (6 bases). The CDR3 covers 12 residues. From germline, CDR1 is SGHNT and CDR2 YYREEE (reference sequence). Here the CDR3 reads CASNLDRNIQYF. Written as DNA, the CDR3 is TGTGCCAGCAACTTGGACAGAAACATTCAGTACTTC.

This clone showed up just a few times. The chain carries TRBV4-1 and TRBJ2-7, with 12 bases aligning to TRBD2. Trimming removed 0 bases from V and 9 bases from J; junction bases left unmatched: 6. The CDR3 totals 15 residues. Germline V gene lookup returns CDR1 MGHRA and CDR2 YSYEKL. The CDR3 is CASSQDPASGGVQYF. CDR3 nucleotide sequence: TGCGCCAGCAGCCAAGATCCGGCTAGCGGGGGGGTGCAGTACTTC.

This clone has a single count. V gene TRBV5-1 combines with J gene TRBJ1-5; D unresolved. Germline lookup yields CDR1 SGHRS and CDR2 YFSETQ. V was clipped by 4 bases and J by 5 bases, with 10 bases between them. CDR3 length equals 13 residues. The CDR3 sequence: CASSRDGDQPQHF. DNA for the CDR3: TGCGCCAGCAGCAGAGACGGGGATCAGCCCCAGCATTTT.

This chain uses TRBV7-6 with TRBJ2-2; 9 nucleotides match TRBD1. The junction had 8 bases not matched to a gene; V was cut back by 2 bases and J by 7 bases. Germline CDR1 is SGHVS and CDR2 is FNYEAQ. The CDR3 spans 16 residues. DNA of the CDR3: TGTGCCAGCAGCTTAAGGCCCGGGACAGGGAACGGGGAGCTGTTTTTT. Protein sequence: CASSLRPGTGNGELFF.

The chain uses TRBV7-3 and TRBJ2-1; D perhaps matches TRBD2 (6 bases). V lost 3 bases and J lost 7, with 10 bases in between. The CDR3 covers 13 residues. CDR1 SGHTA and CDR2 FQGTGA come from the germline V gene. CDR3 region: CASSFRRENEQFF. In DNA form, the CDR3 reads TGTGCCAGCAGCTTTCGCCGGGAGAATGAGCAGTTCTTC.

The rearrangement links TRBV19 to TRBJ2-5; TRBD1 is a possible D gene (6 bases). The V gene lost 6 bases and the J gene lost 4 bases, with 15 bases spanning the gap. CDR1 and CDR2 (germline): LNHDA, SQIVND (reference sequence). There are 14 residues in the CDR3. The chain's CDR3 is CASRATGSGETQYF. DNA for the CDR3: TGTGCCAGTAGGGCAACAGGGTCGGGAGAGACCCAGTACTTC.

J is TRBJ2-2 and V is TRBV7-2; possible D gene TRBD1, 6 bases. CDR3 length equals 16 residues. Per the germline V gene, CDR1 is SGHTA and CDR2 is FQGNSA. V was trimmed by 0 bases and J by 7 bases, leaving 15 bases between them. The CDR3, as DNA: TGTGCCAGCAGCTTAGCACAGGGTAATAGGGACGGGGAGCTGTTTTTT. This encodes CASSLAQGNRDGELFF.

The rearrangement uses TRBV30 and TRBJ1-1, with D possibly TRBD1 on 5 matching bases. Germline assignment: CDR1 GTSNPN and CDR2 SVGIG (reference sequence). V was pared by 4 bases and J by 1 base, with 16 bases between. The CDR3 consists of 15 residues. The CDR3 DNA is TGTGCCTGGACGTTAGGACTGGGGGGGAACACTGAAGCTTTCTTT. Translating gives CAWTLGLGGNTEAFF. Full variable domain (remainder filled in from reference TRBV30 and TRBJ1-1): SQTIHQWPATLVQPVGSPLSLECTVEGTSNPNLYWYRQAAGRGLQLLFYSVGIGQISSEVPQNLSASRPQDRQFILSSKKLLLSDSGFYLCAWTLGLGGNTEAFFGQGTRLTVV.

V is TRBV10-3 and J is TRBJ2-7; 7 nucleotides line up with TRBD2. The CDR3 runs 13 residues. Germline values: CDR1 ENHRY, CDR2 SYGVKD. Unmatched junction bases numbered 6, after V lost 8 bases and J lost 2 bases. This CDR3 reads CAIGRGTTYEQYF. CDR3 DNA: TGTGCCATCGGGAGGGGCACAACCTACGAGCAGTACTTC.

In regard to this clone: At one end, the junction sequence differs from germline, possibly due to a read error. The chain is built from TRBV7-9 and TRBJ1-1, with D tentatively TRBD1 (6 bases). Germline-derived CDR1 and CDR2 are SEHNR and FQNEAQ (reference sequence). This CDR3 region has 15 residues. The CDR3 coding sequence is TGTGCCAGCAGCCCGGCGTTTGAGGGACAACTTCGCAAACGGTTT. Amino acids: CASSPAFEGQLRKRF. Looking up the rest from reference TRBV7-9 and TRBJ1-1 gives the full variable domain: DTGVSQNPRHKITKRGQNVTFRCDPISEHNRLYWYRQTLGQGPEFLTYFQNEAQLEKSRLLSDRFSAERPKGSFSTLEIQRTEQGDSAMYLCASSPAFEGQLRKRFGQGTRLTVV.

The chain uses TRBV6-5 and TRBJ2-3; perhaps TRBD2 as D (6 bases). The CDR3 has 14 residues. Germline V CDR1 and CDR2: MNHEY, SVGAGI. Trimming left V 6 bases short and J 0 bases short, with 10 bases between. In DNA, the CDR3 is TGTGCCAGCAGCCCCGGGGGTAGCACAGATACGCAGTATTTT. Protein product: CASSPGGSTDTQYF.

Only a few counts were recorded for this clone. The chain joins TRBV27 to TRBJ1-1; D is unresolved. Trimming removed 0 bases at V and 2 bases at J, with 7 bases between. Germline V gives CDR1 MNHEY, CDR2 SMNVEV (reference sequence). CDR3 length equals 14 residues. The CDR3 DNA reads TGTGCCAGCAGTTTATCGTCCGTCAACACTGAAGCTTTCTTT. It encodes CASSLSSVNTEAFF.

The chain uses TRBV28 and TRBJ2-5; D remains unclear. The CDR3 has 11 residues. The V gene lost 6 bases and the J gene lost 4 bases, with 6 bases spanning the gap. In germline, CDR1 is MDHEN, CDR2 SYDVKM. CDR3 nucleotides: TGTGCCAGCAGCCTTAGAGAGACCCAGTACTTC. Residues: CASSLRETQYF.

The chain recombines TRBV6-4 with TRBJ2-1; 7 positions agree with TRBD1. The junction had 6 bases not matched to a gene; V was cut back by 4 bases and J by 3 bases. This CDR3 comprises 15 residues. Germline V gene lookup returns CDR1 MRHNA and CDR2 SNTAGT. The CDR3 coding sequence is TGTGCCAGCAGTGCCGTCGGGGACAGCTACAATGAGCAGTTCTTC. Its protein is CASSAVGDSYNEQFF.

This rearrangement joins TRBV28 to TRBJ1-4; D is possibly TRBD1 (6 bases). Trimming left V 6 bases short and J 6 bases short, with 17 bases between. The V gene's germline CDR1 is MDHEN and CDR2 SYDVKM. The CDR3 sequence is 15 residues long. CDR3 protein: CASRSRQVDYEKLFF. The CDR3 region has the DNA TGTGCCAGCAGATCGAGACAGGTCGACTATGAAAAACTGTTTTTT.

The V and J genes are TRBV27 and TRBJ2-1, with TRBD2 identical over 12 bases. J lost 4 bases, V lost 7 bases, and 11 bases had no gene match. Germline loops: CDR1 MNHEY, CDR2 SMNVEV (reference sequence). This CDR3 region has 17 residues. The DNA for the CDR3 is TGTGCCAGCAAATCAGTGGGACTAGCGGGCACTTACAATGAGCAGTTCTTC. This translates into CASKSVGLAGTYNEQFF.

This sequence joins TRBV6-1 and TRBJ1-5, with D perhaps TRBD1 (5 bases). The V end lost 6 bases, the J end lost 4 bases, and 10 bases lay between the germline ends. Germline V gene lookup returns CDR1 MNHNS and CDR2 SASEGT. This CDR3 comprises 13 residues. CDR3 in amino acids: CASREQVNQPQHF. DNA for the CDR3: TGTGCCAGCAGAGAACAGGTTAATCAGCCCCAGCATTTT.

The genes are TRBV4-3 and TRBJ1-6, with D perhaps TRBD1 (5 bases). This CDR3 contains 16 residues. The V end was cut by 2 bases, the J end by 9 bases, with 17 bases between. Germline assignment: CDR1 LGHNA and CDR2 YSLEER. The CDR3 DNA reads as TGCGCCAGCAGCCAACAACAGGAGTTACAAATTTCACCCCTCCACTTT. It yields the protein CASSQQQELQISPLHF.

The chain employs TRBV9 and TRBJ2-5, with D maybe TRBD2 (6 bases). V shed 2 bases and J shed 5 bases, with 16 bases lying between them. The CDR3 extends over 15 amino acids. The V gene's germline CDR1 is SGDLS and CDR2 YYNGEE. CDR3 bases: TGTGCCAGCAGCGTTGACCTGCGGGGCTTTGAGACCCAGTACTTC. Translating it yields CASSVDLRGFETQYF.

The V and J genes are TRBV27 and TRBJ1-4; 8 nucleotides align to TRBD1. CDR1 and CDR2 (germline): MNHEY, SMNVEV (reference sequence). V lost 5 bases, J lost 0 bases, and 8 bases stayed unmatched. The CDR3 length is 17 residues. CDR3 region: CASSTWTGHATNEKLFF. In DNA form, the CDR3 reads TGTGCCAGCAGTACCTGGACAGGGCATGCAACTAATGAAAAACTGTTTTTT.

This chain links TRBV5-4 with TRBJ2-2; D possibly corresponds to TRBD2 (5 bases). This CDR3 contains 14 residues. Trimming cost V 0 bases and J 4 bases, with 7 bases left between them. The germline V gene encodes CDR1 SGHNT and CDR2 YYREEE (reference sequence). CDR3 coding DNA: TGTGCCAGCAGCTTGGCCGGGGTCACCGGGGAGCTGTTTTTT. Translation gives CASSLAGVTGELFF.

The chain joins TRBV5-4 to TRBJ2-2, with a possible D match to TRBD1 (6 bases). Germline V gene lookup returns CDR1 SGHNT and CDR2 YYREEE (reference sequence). CDR3 size: 17 residues. The V gene lost 0 bases and the J gene lost 2 bases, with 14 bases spanning the gap. In DNA form, the CDR3 reads TGTGCCAGCAGCTTGGATTACGGGACAACAAACACCGGGGAGCTGTTTTTT. This codes for CASSLDYGTTNTGELFF.

The V and J genes are TRBV10-2 and TRBJ2-1; possibly TRBD1 for D (6 bases). The V gene lost 3 bases and the J gene lost 5 bases, with 11 bases spanning the gap. In germline, CDR1 is WSHSY, CDR2 SAAADI. The CDR3 totals 14 residues. CDR3 DNA sequence: TGCGCCAGCAGTGATGTGAGACAGGACAATGAGCAGTTCTTC. Protein: CASSDVRQDNEQFF.

The chain combines TRBV7-9 with TRBJ1-4; D might be TRBD1 (5 bases). Germline CDR1 is SEHNR and CDR2 is FQNEAQ (reference sequence). The CDR3 length is 14 residues. V was cut by 5 bases and J by 3 bases, with 10 bases left in between. In nucleotides, the CDR3 is TGTGCCAGCAGCCCCGGGGGATCTAATGAAAAACTGTTTTTT. Protein product: CASSPGGSNEKLFF.